This T cell receptor beta chain was captured in a study of T cell repertoires in cytomegalovirus infection. Turning to the study itself: Indications of both CMV infection and matching HLA type were provided by public TCR beta signatures. General study findings and limits: HLA-C-restricted CMV-specific TCR beta clonotypes were dominant in the ex vivo response.

TCRdb itself ran the reads through MiXCR, one entry per CDR3 protein. This sample has about 530,000 distinct CDR3 sequences; 26% occur once, and the top ten carry around 13%. About this clonotype: Its specificity is not known.

The CDR3 has 17 amino acids. J gave up 1 base and V 5 bases, and 9 bases lay outside the gene matches. CDR1 and CDR2 from the germline V gene are LNHDA and SQIVND (reference sequence). This chain connects TRBV19 to TRBJ1-5; 9 bases map to TRBD1. The sequence was collected from a human donor in good health (CMV status not recorded). Some clones in this sample may be carry-over from other donors' samples. Source material: PBMCs. DNA of the CDR3: TGTGCCAGTAGTCGAGGACAGGGGAGTACGAGCAATCAGCCCCAGCATTTT. Protein sequence: CASSRGQGSTSNQPQHF.